These T cell receptor beta chains were read from a single sample in a study of blood T cell repertoires in COVID-19. Measured with immunoSEQ multiplex PCR; TCRdb has only the in-frame clones, and not every one. The data contain 250,000 to 300,000 clones, roughly 91% of them seen just once; the ten biggest clones take up under 2.5%. Sequencing was carried out using PBMCs or T cells enriched from blood (not recorded which). The receptors were gathered from a woman aged 55 to 70 who had recovered from COVID-19. Each CDR3 is given with its conserved first and last residue. A D gene is named only where the DNA matches it firmly.

cdr3_length v_call d_call cdr3_aa
13 TRBV3-1/TRBV3-2 - CASTPSSGNTIYF
13 TRBV24-1 - CATSDFVSREQYF
12 TRBV2 TRBD2 CASRGGSDTQYF
12 TRBV28 - CASRPTNRVVLF
14 TRBV7-8 TRBD1 CASSPQGDWTEAFF
11 TRBV7-9 - CASSPVVGYTF
15 TRBV5-6 TRBD1 CASSLGQGSSETQYF
15 TRBV10-1 TRBD2 CASSESTAGAGEQYF
13 TRBV5-5 TRBD1 CASSLSRGETQYF
13 TRBV2 - CASNREANEKLFF
14 TRBV19 TRBD1 CASSGTVGDQPQHF
14 TRBV5-1 TRBD1 CASSLMGQNYGYTF
19 TRBV30 TRBD2 CAYATGLAGGPTNTGELFF
13 TRBV27 - CASSLWRLDTQYF
15 TRBV5-4 - CASSSGRETTDTQYF
16 TRBV30 TRBD1 CAWQKPGQGIYSGYTF
13 TRBV19 TRBD1 CASSVDRDREQFF
16 TRBV9 TRBD2 CASSVVAGGSTDTQYF
14 TRBV7-2 TRBD1 CASSSRSDRGGAFF
17 TRBV19 - CASSFPRQSYSNQPQHF
16 TRBV4-2 TRBD2 CASSLIGTSGTDTQYF
13 TRBV6-5 TRBD1 CASSSQGAGELFF
18 TRBV28 TRBD1 CASSLLRDRSPEREKLFF
14 TRBV5-1 - CASSLAGGTDTQYF
12 TRBV7-8 - CASSLSANIQYF
13 TRBV18 - CASSPLTGTEAFF